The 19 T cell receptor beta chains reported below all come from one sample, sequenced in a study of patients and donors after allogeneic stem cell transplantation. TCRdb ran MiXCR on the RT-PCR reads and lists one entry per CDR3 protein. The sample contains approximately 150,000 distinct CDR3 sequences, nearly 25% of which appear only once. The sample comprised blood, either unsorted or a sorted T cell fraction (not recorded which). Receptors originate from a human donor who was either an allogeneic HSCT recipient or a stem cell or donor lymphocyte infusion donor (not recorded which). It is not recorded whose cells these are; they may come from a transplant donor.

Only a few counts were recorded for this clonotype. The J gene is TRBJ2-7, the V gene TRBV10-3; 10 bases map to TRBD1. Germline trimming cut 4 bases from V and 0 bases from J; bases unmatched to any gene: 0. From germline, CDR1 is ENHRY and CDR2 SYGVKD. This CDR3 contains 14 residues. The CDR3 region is CAISGTGGSYEQYF. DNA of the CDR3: TGTGCCATCAGTGGGACAGGGGGCTCCTACGAGCAGTACTTC.

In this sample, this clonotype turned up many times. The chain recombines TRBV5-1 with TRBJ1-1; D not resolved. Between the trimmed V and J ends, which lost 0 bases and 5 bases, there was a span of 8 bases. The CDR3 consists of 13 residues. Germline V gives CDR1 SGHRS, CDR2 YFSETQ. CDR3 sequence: CASSLAWETEAFF. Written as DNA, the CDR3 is TGCGCCAGCAGCTTGGCCTGGGAGACTGAAGCTTTCTTT.

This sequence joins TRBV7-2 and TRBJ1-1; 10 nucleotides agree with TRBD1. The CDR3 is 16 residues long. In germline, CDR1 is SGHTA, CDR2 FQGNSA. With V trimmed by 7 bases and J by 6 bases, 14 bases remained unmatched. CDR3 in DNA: TGTGCCAGCATTCTCCGGTGGGACAGGGGTAGCGCTGAAGCTTTCTTT. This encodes CASILRWDRGSAEAFF. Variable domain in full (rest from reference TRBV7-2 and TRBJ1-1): GAGVSQSPSNKVTEKGKDVELRCDPISGHTALYWYRQSLGQGLEFLIYFQGNSAPDKSGLPSDRFSAERTGGSVSTLTIQRTQQEDSAVYLCASILRWDRGSAEAFFGQGTRLTVV.

For the CDR3, the DNA is TGTGCCAGCAACAATAGTCCGGGCAGGAGACAAGAGACCCAGTACTTC. Its translation: CASNNSPGRRQETQYF. The gene calls are TRBV13 and TRBJ2-5; D call uncertain. The V and J ends lost 7 bases and 2 bases respectively, with 20 bases between them. The CDR3 length is 16 residues. CDR1 and CDR2 from the germline V gene are PRHDT and FYEKMQ (reference sequence).

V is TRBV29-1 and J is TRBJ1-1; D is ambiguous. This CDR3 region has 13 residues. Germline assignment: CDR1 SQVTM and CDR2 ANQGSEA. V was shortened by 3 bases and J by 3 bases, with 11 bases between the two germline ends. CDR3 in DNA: TGCAGCGTTGAGCCGGGCGGGTACACTGAAGCTTTCTTT. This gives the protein CSVEPGGYTEAFF. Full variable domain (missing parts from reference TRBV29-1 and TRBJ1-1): SAVISQKPSRDICQRGTSLTIQCQVDSQVTMMFWYRQQPGQSLTLIATANQGSEATYESGFVIDKFPISRPNLTFSTLTVSNMSPEDSSIYLCSVEPGGYTEAFFGQGTRLTVV.

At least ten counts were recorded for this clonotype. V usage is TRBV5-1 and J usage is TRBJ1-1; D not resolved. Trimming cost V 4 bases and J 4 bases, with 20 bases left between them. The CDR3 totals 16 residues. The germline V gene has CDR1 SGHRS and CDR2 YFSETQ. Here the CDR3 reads CASSGEVATRVTEAFF. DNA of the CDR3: TGCGCCAGCAGCGGGGAGGTAGCAACTCGTGTCACTGAAGCTTTCTTT.

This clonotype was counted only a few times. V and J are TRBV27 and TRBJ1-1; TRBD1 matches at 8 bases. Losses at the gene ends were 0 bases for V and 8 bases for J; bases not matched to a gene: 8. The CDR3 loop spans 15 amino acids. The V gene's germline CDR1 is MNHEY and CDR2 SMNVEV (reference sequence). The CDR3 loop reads CASSLSPGQATEAFF. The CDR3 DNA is TGTGCCAGCAGTTTATCCCCGGGACAGGCGACCGAAGCTTTCTTT.

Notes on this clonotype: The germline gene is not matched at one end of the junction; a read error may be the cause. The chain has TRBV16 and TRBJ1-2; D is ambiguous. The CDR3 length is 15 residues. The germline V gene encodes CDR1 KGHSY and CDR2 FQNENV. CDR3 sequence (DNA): TGTGCCAGCAGCCAATCTGCAGCCACCGGTTATTTGTGGGACTTC. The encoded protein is CASSQSAATGYLWDF. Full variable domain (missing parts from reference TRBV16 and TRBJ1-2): GEEVAQTPKHLVRGEGQKAKLYCAPIKGHSYVFWYQQVLKNEFKFLISFQNENVFDETGMPKERFSAKCLPNSPCSLEIQATKLEDSAVYFCASSQSAATGYLWDFGSGTRLTVV.

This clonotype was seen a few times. The CDR3: CATSTEVNTEAFF. CDR3 in DNA: TGTGCCACCTCGACAGAGGTAAACACTGAAGCTTTCTTT. This sequence joins TRBV15 and TRBJ1-1; maybe TRBD1 (5 bases). This CDR3 is built from 13 residues. Germline CDR1 reads LNHNV; CDR2 reads YYDKDF (reference sequence). V gave up 8 bases and J gave up 2 bases, with 12 bases separating them.

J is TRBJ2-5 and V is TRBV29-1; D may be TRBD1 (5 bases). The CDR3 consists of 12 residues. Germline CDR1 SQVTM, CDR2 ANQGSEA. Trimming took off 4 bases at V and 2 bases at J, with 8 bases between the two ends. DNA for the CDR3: TGCAGCGTTGCAACAGGTCAAGAGACCCAGTACTTC. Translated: CSVATGQETQYF.

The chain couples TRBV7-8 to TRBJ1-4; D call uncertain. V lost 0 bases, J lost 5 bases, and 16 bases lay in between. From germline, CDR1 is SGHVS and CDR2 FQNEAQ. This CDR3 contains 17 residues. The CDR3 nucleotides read TGTGCCAGCAGCTTAGCCTCCTACCTGGAATCGAATGAAAAACTGTTTTTT. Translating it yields CASSLASYLESNEKLFF.

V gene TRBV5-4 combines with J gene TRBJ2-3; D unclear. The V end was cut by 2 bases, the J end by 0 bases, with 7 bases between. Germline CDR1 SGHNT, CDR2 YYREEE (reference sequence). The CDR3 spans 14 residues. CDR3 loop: CASSFPQSTDTQYF. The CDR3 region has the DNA TGTGCCAGCAGCTTTCCACAAAGCACAGATACGCAGTATTTT. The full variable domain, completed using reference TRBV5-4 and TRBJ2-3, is ETGVTQSPTHLIKTRGQQVTLRCSSQSGHNTVSWYQQALGQGPQFIFQYYREEENGRGNFPPRFSGLQFPNYSSELNVNALELDDSALYLCASSFPQSTDTQYFGPGTRLTVL.

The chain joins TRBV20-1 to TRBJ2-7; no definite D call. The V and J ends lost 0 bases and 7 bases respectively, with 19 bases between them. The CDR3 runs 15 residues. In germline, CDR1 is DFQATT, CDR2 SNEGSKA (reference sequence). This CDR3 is CSARDLMNSYFEQYF. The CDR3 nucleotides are TGCAGTGCTAGAGATCTAATGAACAGCTACTTTGAGCAGTACTTC.

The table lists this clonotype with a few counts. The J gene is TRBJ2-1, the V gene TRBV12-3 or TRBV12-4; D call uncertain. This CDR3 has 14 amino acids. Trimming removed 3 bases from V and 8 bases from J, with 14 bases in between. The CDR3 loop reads CASSLSPATDEQFF. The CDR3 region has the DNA TGTGCCAGCAGTTTGTCGCCAGCGACGGATGAGCAGTTCTTC.

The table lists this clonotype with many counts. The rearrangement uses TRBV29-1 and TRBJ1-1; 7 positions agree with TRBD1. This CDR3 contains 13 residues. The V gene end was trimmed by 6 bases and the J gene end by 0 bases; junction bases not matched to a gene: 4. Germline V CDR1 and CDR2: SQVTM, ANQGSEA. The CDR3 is CSVQTGMNTEAFF. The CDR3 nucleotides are TGCAGCGTCCAGACAGGGATGAACACTGAAGCTTTCTTT.

CDR3 in amino acids: CASSLAGSYNEQFF. The CDR3 DNA follows: TGCGCCAGCAGCCTAGCGGGATCCTACAATGAGCAGTTCTTC. The chain couples TRBV4-1 to TRBJ2-1; the match to TRBD2 covers 8 bases. V dropped 4 bases and J dropped 1; count of bases not matched to a gene: 0. CDR3 length equals 14 residues. Germline V lookup: CDR1 MGHRA, CDR2 YSYEKL.

CDR3 in amino acids: CASSWKTSGSGETQYF. The CDR3 DNA is TGTGCCAGCAGTTGGAAGACTAGCGGGAGCGGCGAGACCCAGTACTTC. The V gene is TRBV6-6, the J gene TRBJ2-5, with TRBD2 identical over 12 bases. The germline V gene encodes CDR1 MNHNY and CDR2 SVGAGI (reference sequence). The trim removed 4 bases at V and 5 bases at J, leaving 8 bases unmatched. The CDR3 loop spans 16 amino acids.

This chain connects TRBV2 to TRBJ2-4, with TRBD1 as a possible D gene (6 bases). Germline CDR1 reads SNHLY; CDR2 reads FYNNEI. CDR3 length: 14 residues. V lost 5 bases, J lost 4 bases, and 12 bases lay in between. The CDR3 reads CASSWTVLKNIQYF. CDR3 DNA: TGTGCCAGCAGTTGGACAGTATTGAAAAACATTCAGTACTTC.

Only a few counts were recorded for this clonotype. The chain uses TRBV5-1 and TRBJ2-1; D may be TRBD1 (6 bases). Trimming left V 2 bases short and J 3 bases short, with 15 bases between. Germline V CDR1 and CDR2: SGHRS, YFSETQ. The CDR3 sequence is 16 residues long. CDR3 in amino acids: CASSFYPETGYNEQFF. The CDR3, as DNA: TGCGCCAGCAGCTTCTATCCGGAGACAGGCTACAATGAGCAGTTCTTC.